The subject of this entry is one T cell receptor beta chain. Its antigen is still unknown. The data stem from a study of blood T cells in healthy people across ages. Overall study findings and caveats: Long-lived donors exceeded aged donors in naive CD4+ cells and diversity.

Primed by a sample-barcoded 5' primer and a J-beta primer mix, a second PCR proceeded for about 7 to 12 cycles. Each CDR3 protein is one row after TCRdb ran MiXCR on the 5' RACE reads. This table has just under 550,000 distinct CDR3 sequences, 20% to 30% appearing once. The CDR3 loop spans 15 amino acids. Germline assignment: CDR1 SEHNR and CDR2 FQNEAQ (reference sequence). V gave up 5 bases and J gave up 2 bases, with 15 bases separating them. These records were also assigned to another study, of T cells of mothers and their children. This second report adds: Donors were three healthy Caucasian mothers and their six children. Overlap in related mother-child pairs always slightly exceeded unrelated pairs, never significantly.

The chain uses TRBV7-9 and TRBJ1-2; possibly TRBD1 for D (6 bases). This TCR was recovered from a boy aged 5-17 years in good health. The sample comprised blood. The CDR3 here is CASSLTGKRNYGYTF. As DNA, the CDR3 is TGTGCCAGCAGCCTAACAGGGAAGAGAAACTATGGCTACACCTTC.